This T cell receptor (beta chain) was captured by sequencing in a study of cytomegalovirus exposure and HLA in healthy donors. Study overall: The approximately 120 million unique TCR beta sequences, from about 170 million T cells, were found by an earlier analysis. Findings of the study overall: When analyzed later, a missense DCLRE1C variant was found to be linked to TCR beta V- and J-gene trimming. Analyzed later, most CMV-associated TCR beta chains appeared HLA-restricted.

The PCR used 60 Vbeta and 13 Jbeta primers. Sequencing was performed with immunoSEQ multiplex PCR; in TCRdb, only in-frame clones are kept and a portion is missing. The repertoire holds about 120,000 clones, with around 74% as singletons. Concerning this clone itself: Its antigen is undetermined.

Germline CDR1 reads MGHRA; CDR2 reads YSYEKL. The CDR3 is made up of 16 amino acids. The V and J ends lost 3 bases and 9 bases, in that order; junction bases with no gene match: 9. Sequenced sample: PBMCs. This chain connects TRBV4-1 to TRBJ2-1; 12 bases match TRBD2. This sequence was found in a man aged 55 to 69 in good health and CMV-seropositive. This chain's CDR3 is CASSHDSSGRAAEQFF. As DNA, the CDR3 is TGCGCCAGCAGCCATGACTCTAGCGGGAGGGCCGCTGAGCAGTTCTTC.